Listed below are T cell receptor beta chains from one sample, sequenced in a study of blood T cell repertoires in COVID-19. Measured with immunoSEQ multiplex PCR; TCRdb has only the in-frame clones, and not every one. The table includes roughly 140,000 clones, around 81% detected once. Sequenced material: PBMCs or T cells enriched from blood (not recorded which). All receptors come from a middle-aged woman who had recovered from COVID-19. Both conserved end residues are part of each CDR3. Fields, in order: clone size, J gene, V gene, CDR3 length, D gene, CDR3 protein, CDR3 DNA. D genes are given only for firm matches. Rows give clone size only sometimes, using once, few, many, or a class for an expanded clone.

clone size: -; J gene: TRBJ2-1; V gene: TRBV5-4; CDR3 length: 15; D gene: TRBD2; CDR3 protein: CASSASGRVGGEQFF; CDR3 DNA: TGTGCCAGCAGCGCTAGCGGGAGGGTGGGGGGTGAGCAGTTCTTC
clone size: few; J gene: TRBJ2-7; V gene: TRBV7-2; CDR3 length: 16; D gene: -; CDR3 protein: CASSLVGGTGGREQYF; CDR3 DNA: TGTGCCAGCAGCTTAGTGGGGGGGACAGGCGGTCGGGAGCAGTACTTC
clone size: -; J gene: TRBJ2-1; V gene: TRBV24-1; CDR3 length: 13; D gene: -; CDR3 protein: CATSDRGAHEQFF; CDR3 DNA: TGTGCCACCAGTGACCGGGGGGCCCATGAGCAGTTCTTC
clone size: -; J gene: TRBJ2-1; V gene: TRBV27; CDR3 length: 14; D gene: TRBD2; CDR3 protein: CASGGLAGEHEQFF; CDR3 DNA: TGTGCCAGCGGCGGCCTAGCGGGAGAGCATGAGCAGTTCTTC
clone size: -; J gene: TRBJ1-3; V gene: TRBV3-1/TRBV3-2; CDR3 length: 18; D gene: TRBD1; CDR3 protein: CASSPTFTGQGYRNTIYF; CDR3 DNA: TGTGCCAGCAGCCCCACCTTTACGGGACAGGGATATCGAAACACCATATATTTT
clone size: -; J gene: TRBJ2-5; V gene: TRBV11-2; CDR3 length: 14; D gene: -; CDR3 protein: CASSLVGSAETQYF; CDR3 DNA: TGTGCCAGCAGCTTAGTTGGTAGCGCGGAGACCCAGTACTTC
clone size: -; J gene: TRBJ1-2; V gene: TRBV9; CDR3 length: 15; D gene: -; CDR3 protein: CASSEQSGRSQGYTF; CDR3 DNA: TGTGCCAGCAGCGAGCAATCAGGGAGGTCGCAGGGCTACACCTTC
clone size: -; J gene: TRBJ1-6; V gene: TRBV23-1; CDR3 length: 12; D gene: -; CDR3 protein: CASSLSNSPLHF; CDR3 DNA: TGCGCCAGCAGTCTTAGTAATTCACCCCTCCACTTT
clone size: -; J gene: TRBJ2-3; V gene: TRBV5-6; CDR3 length: 14; D gene: -; CDR3 protein: CASSPGTATDTQYF; CDR3 DNA: TGTGCCAGCAGCCCCGGGACTGCCACAGATACGCAGTATTTT
clone size: -; J gene: TRBJ2-1; V gene: TRBV15; CDR3 length: 11; D gene: -; CDR3 protein: CATSTSNEQFF; CDR3 DNA: TGTGCCACCAGCACCAGCAATGAGCAGTTCTTC
clone size: -; J gene: TRBJ2-1; V gene: TRBV2; CDR3 length: 15; D gene: -; CDR3 protein: CASRGDTNSYNEQFF; CDR3 DNA: TGTGCCAGCAGGGGGGACACAAACTCCTACAATGAGCAGTTCTTC
clone size: -; J gene: TRBJ1-5; V gene: TRBV27; CDR3 length: 16; D gene: -; CDR3 protein: CASSGTLTDSNQPQHF; CDR3 DNA: TGTGCCAGCAGTGGGACACTGACAGATAGCAATCAGCCCCAGCATTTT
clone size: -; J gene: TRBJ2-7; V gene: TRBV3-1/TRBV3-2; CDR3 length: 15; D gene: -; CDR3 protein: CASSQVSRSHYEQYF; CDR3 DNA: TGTGCCAGCAGCCAGGTATCCAGGTCGCACTACGAGCAGTACTTC
clone size: -; J gene: TRBJ1-1; V gene: TRBV9; CDR3 length: 13; D gene: -; CDR3 protein: CASSVTENTEAFF; CDR3 DNA: TGTGCCAGCAGCGTTACAGAGAACACTGAAGCTTTCTTT
clone size: -; J gene: TRBJ2-3; V gene: TRBV7-3; CDR3 length: 13; D gene: -; CDR3 protein: CASSAPPAGTQYF; CDR3 DNA: TGTGCCAGCAGCGCCCCCCCGGCAGGTACGCAGTATTTT
clone size: -; J gene: TRBJ1-2; V gene: TRBV5-1; CDR3 length: 15; D gene: TRBD1; CDR3 protein: CASSYTGGEIYGYTF; CDR3 DNA: TGCGCCAGCAGCTACACAGGGGGCGAAATCTATGGCTACACCTTC
clone size: -; J gene: TRBJ2-5; V gene: TRBV6-5; CDR3 length: 16; D gene: -; CDR3 protein: CASSYPLSTNQETQYF; CDR3 DNA: TGTGCCAGCAGTTACCCCTTGAGTACCAACCAAGAGACCCAGTACTTC
clone size: -; J gene: TRBJ1-5; V gene: TRBV18; CDR3 length: 14; D gene: TRBD1; CDR3 protein: CASSGQGAGQPQHF; CDR3 DNA: TGTGCCAGCTCCGGACAGGGCGCGGGACAGCCCCAGCATTTT
clone size: few; J gene: TRBJ2-1; V gene: TRBV18; CDR3 length: 17; D gene: -; CDR3 protein: CASSPQIRARSYNEQFF; CDR3 DNA: TGTGCCAGCTCACCACAAATCAGGGCTCGCTCCTACAATGAGCAGTTCTTC
clone size: -; J gene: TRBJ2-7; V gene: TRBV5-4; CDR3 length: 15; D gene: TRBD2; CDR3 protein: CASSLDLAGAYEQYF; CDR3 DNA: TGTGCCAGCAGCTTGGATCTAGCGGGAGCCTACGAGCAGTACTTC
clone size: -; J gene: TRBJ1-1; V gene: TRBV27; CDR3 length: 14; D gene: TRBD1; CDR3 protein: CASSFRQGDTEAFF; CDR3 DNA: TGTGCCAGCAGTTTCCGACAGGGAGACACTGAAGCTTTCTTT
clone size: -; J gene: TRBJ2-1; V gene: TRBV6-6; CDR3 length: 14; D gene: -; CDR3 protein: CASTPGVTLNEQFF; CDR3 DNA: TGTGCCAGCACCCCAGGGGTTACGCTCAATGAGCAGTTCTTC
clone size: few; J gene: TRBJ1-5; V gene: TRBV29-1; CDR3 length: 13; D gene: -; CDR3 protein: CSVTGSQNQPQHF; CDR3 DNA: TGCAGCGTTACCGGGAGTCAAAATCAGCCCCAGCATTTT
clone size: -; J gene: TRBJ1-1; V gene: TRBV19; CDR3 length: 14; D gene: -; CDR3 protein: CASKGGWADAEAFF; CDR3 DNA: TGTGCCAGTAAAGGGGGTTGGGCAGATGCTGAAGCTTTCTTT
clone size: once; J gene: TRBJ2-7; V gene: TRBV5-6; CDR3 length: 13; D gene: -; CDR3 protein: CASSLVSEDEQYF; CDR3 DNA: TGTGCCAGCAGCTTGGTGTCAGAGGACGAGCAGTACTTC
clone size: -; J gene: TRBJ2-3; V gene: TRBV29-1; CDR3 length: 13; D gene: TRBD1; CDR3 protein: CSGATGQTDTQYF; CDR3 DNA: TGCAGCGGAGCGACAGGGCAGACAGATACGCAGTATTTT
clone size: -; J gene: TRBJ1-6; V gene: TRBV28; CDR3 length: 15; D gene: TRBD1; CDR3 protein: CASSSTPQGPSPLHF; CDR3 DNA: TGTGCCAGCAGTTCAACCCCACAGGGGCCCTCACCCCTCCACTTT
clone size: -; J gene: TRBJ2-5; V gene: TRBV5-4; CDR3 length: 14; D gene: TRBD1; CDR3 protein: CASSRGQAQETQYF; CDR3 DNA: TGTGCCAGCAGCCGCGGACAGGCACAAGAGACCCAGTACTTC
clone size: -; J gene: TRBJ2-3; V gene: TRBV20-1; CDR3 length: 16; D gene: TRBD2; CDR3 protein: CSASTAGGTSTDTQYF; CDR3 DNA: TGCAGTGCTAGTACAGCGGGAGGGACTAGCACAGATACGCAGTATTTT
clone size: medium-sized; J gene: TRBJ2-3; V gene: TRBV19; CDR3 length: 16; D gene: TRBD2; CDR3 protein: CASSILAGRGADTQYF; CDR3 DNA: TGTGCCAGTAGTATACTAGCGGGGAGAGGCGCAGATACGCAGTATTTT
clone size: -; J gene: TRBJ2-2; V gene: TRBV4-1; CDR3 length: 15; D gene: TRBD1; CDR3 protein: CASSQTGARTGELFF; CDR3 DNA: TGCGCCAGCAGCCAGACAGGGGCCCGCACCGGGGAGCTGTTTTTT
clone size: -; J gene: TRBJ1-2; V gene: TRBV7-8; CDR3 length: 16; D gene: -; CDR3 protein: CASTRGVLDSNYGYTF; CDR3 DNA: TGTGCCAGCACCCGGGGAGTTTTGGATTCTAACTATGGCTACACCTTC
clone size: once; J gene: TRBJ1-1; V gene: TRBV27; CDR3 length: 13; D gene: -; CDR3 protein: CASSWSRDTEAFF; CDR3 DNA: TGTGCCAGCAGTTGGTCCAGGGACACTGAAGCTTTCTTT
clone size: once; J gene: TRBJ2-5; V gene: TRBV7-9; CDR3 length: 16; D gene: TRBD1; CDR3 protein: CASSLSDRGRTETQYF; CDR3 DNA: TGTGCCAGCAGCTTATCCGACAGGGGGCGTACAGAGACCCAGTACTTC
clone size: once; J gene: TRBJ1-1; V gene: TRBV19; CDR3 length: 14; D gene: -; CDR3 protein: CASSMIGGKDEAFF; CDR3 DNA: TGTGCCAGTAGTATGATCGGAGGAAAGGATGAAGCTTTCTTT
clone size: -; J gene: TRBJ1-1; V gene: TRBV18; CDR3 length: 15; D gene: -; CDR3 protein: CASSQGQRSNTEAFF; CDR3 DNA: TGTGCCAGCTCACAGGGACAAAGATCGAACACTGAAGCTTTCTTT
clone size: -; J gene: TRBJ2-2; V gene: TRBV11-3; CDR3 length: 17; D gene: TRBD1; CDR3 protein: CASSLGDRVGDTGELFF; CDR3 DNA: TGTGCCAGCAGCTTAGGGGACAGGGTAGGAGACACCGGGGAGCTGTTTTTT
clone size: -; J gene: TRBJ2-2; V gene: TRBV9; CDR3 length: 18; D gene: -; CDR3 protein: CASSVVESDWMNTGELFF; CDR3 DNA: TGTGCCAGCAGCGTAGTGGAGTCTGACTGGATGAACACCGGGGAGCTGTTTTTT
clone size: -; J gene: TRBJ2-7; V gene: TRBV7-9; CDR3 length: 15; D gene: TRBD2; CDR3 protein: CASSLAAGPSYEQYF; CDR3 DNA: TGTGCCAGCAGCTTAGCAGCGGGGCCCTCCTACGAGCAGTACTTC
clone size: -; J gene: TRBJ2-2; V gene: TRBV12-5; CDR3 length: 11; D gene: -; CDR3 protein: CASAGTGELFF; CDR3 DNA: TGTGCTAGTGCCGGCACCGGGGAGCTGTTTTTT
clone size: -; J gene: TRBJ2-1; V gene: TRBV7-2; CDR3 length: 13; D gene: -; CDR3 protein: CASSLASRDEQFF; CDR3 DNA: TGTGCCAGCAGCTTAGCCAGCAGGGATGAGCAGTTCTTC
clone size: -; J gene: TRBJ2-5; V gene: TRBV7-9; CDR3 length: 15; D gene: -; CDR3 protein: CASSRDSSTQETQYF; CDR3 DNA: TGTGCCAGCAGCAGGGACTCTTCAACTCAAGAGACCCAGTACTTC
clone size: -; J gene: TRBJ1-2; V gene: TRBV5-4; CDR3 length: 12; D gene: -; CDR3 protein: CASSLRGYGYTF; CDR3 DNA: TGTGCCAGCAGCTTGAGGGGGTATGGCTACACCTTC
clone size: -; J gene: TRBJ1-3; V gene: TRBV6-5; CDR3 length: 15; D gene: -; CDR3 protein: CASKSRQLSGNTIYF; CDR3 DNA: TGTGCCAGCAAATCCCGACAGCTCTCTGGAAACACCATATATTTT
clone size: -; J gene: TRBJ1-1; V gene: TRBV6-2/TRBV6-3; CDR3 length: 16; D gene: TRBD1; CDR3 protein: CASSYVRGAINTEAFF; CDR3 DNA: TGTGCCAGCAGTTACGTCAGGGGGGCTATAAACACTGAAGCTTTCTTT
clone size: -; J gene: TRBJ2-5; V gene: TRBV2; CDR3 length: 17; D gene: -; CDR3 protein: CASSVFGQGAFQETQYF; CDR3 DNA: TGTGCCAGCAGTGTATTCGGTCAAGGGGCCTTTCAAGAGACCCAGTACTTC
clone size: -; J gene: TRBJ2-7; V gene: TRBV3-1/TRBV3-2; CDR3 length: 19; D gene: TRBD1; CDR3 protein: CASSLRPWTGEAIIDEQYF; CDR3 DNA: TGTGCCAGCAGCCTCCGCCCGTGGACAGGGGAAGCCATTATCGACGAGCAGTACTTC
clone size: -; J gene: TRBJ1-5; V gene: TRBV2; CDR3 length: 14; D gene: TRBD1; CDR3 protein: CASRGDRGNQPQHF; CDR3 DNA: TGTGCCAGCAGAGGGGACAGGGGTAATCAGCCCCAGCATTTT
clone size: -; J gene: TRBJ2-1; V gene: TRBV12-3/TRBV12-4; CDR3 length: 12; D gene: -; CDR3 protein: CASSGLDNEQFF; CDR3 DNA: TGTGCCAGCAGCGGACTCGACAATGAGCAGTTCTTC
clone size: -; J gene: TRBJ2-7; V gene: TRBV7-9; CDR3 length: 13; D gene: -; CDR3 protein: CASSLGGVGEQYF; CDR3 DNA: TGTGCCAGCAGCTTAGGGGGAGTGGGCGAGCAGTACTTC
clone size: -; J gene: TRBJ2-1; V gene: TRBV9; CDR3 length: 19; D gene: TRBD2; CDR3 protein: CASSSTVGTSGSTRNEQFF; CDR3 DNA: TGTGCCAGCAGCTCCACCGTGGGGACTAGCGGGAGTACTCGGAATGAGCAGTTCTTC
clone size: -; J gene: TRBJ2-2; V gene: TRBV9; CDR3 length: 16; D gene: -; CDR3 protein: CASSVGVGPVTGELFF; CDR3 DNA: TGTGCCAGCAGCGTAGGTGTGGGCCCGGTCACCGGGGAGCTGTTTTTT
clone size: -; J gene: TRBJ1-3; V gene: TRBV11-2; CDR3 length: 14; D gene: -; CDR3 protein: CASSRSGRGNTIYF; CDR3 DNA: TGTGCCAGCAGCCGGTCGGGTAGGGGGAACACCATATATTTT